A selection of T cell receptor beta chains follows, all from one sample in a study of T cell responses to AZD1222 COVID-19 vaccine. Measured with immunoSEQ multiplex PCR; TCRdb has only the in-frame clones, and not every one. The sample contains about 96,000 clones, 85% to 90% of which appear only once. Sequences were derived from peripheral blood, sampled on day 0 of AZD1222 vaccination. The receptors come from an adult in good health. Each CDR3 is given without its conserved first and last residue.

j_gene,v_gene,CDR3aa
TRBJ1-2,TRBV7-2,ASSSGYRGYYGYT
TRBJ1-5,TRBV27,ASSFRGQPQH
TRBJ1-6,TRBV6-9,ASSSTNSPLH
TRBJ2-5,TRBV11-2,ASSLIAQETQY
TRBJ2-7,TRBV19,ASSPRDRGRPYEQY
TRBJ2-2,TRBV28,ASSFLAGGNTGELF
TRBJ2-2,TRBV21-1,ASSKETSGSNTGELF
TRBJ1-5,TRBV19,ASKGTADFQPQH
TRBJ1-5,TRBV5-4,ASSFAGRNQPQH
TRBJ2-1,TRBV20-1,SAHPGDEQF
TRBJ1-1,TRBV28,ASSLWTVLNTEAF
TRBJ2-6,TRBV25-1,ASSDLDRGAGANVLT
TRBJ1-5,TRBV2,ASSEKEYQPQH
TRBJ2-1,TRBV4-1,ASSQGLTSGAYNEQF
TRBJ1-2,TRBV5-5,ASSLGPRGVNYGYT
TRBJ1-1,TRBV30,AWGWGTEAF
TRBJ1-1,TRBV19,ASSIGQNTEAF
TRBJ2-1,TRBV6-1,ASSEWGVGDEQF
TRBJ2-1,TRBV9,ASSVEDRDYNEQF
TRBJ2-1,TRBV15,ATSRTSGSVNEQF
TRBJ1-3,TRBV19,ASSQGYSGNTIY
TRBJ1-1,TRBV6-5,ASLRGHTEAF
TRBJ1-1,TRBV28,ASSSWTGGVSGTEAF
TRBJ1-2,TRBV28,ASSLLRNYGYT
TRBJ1-6,TRBV2,ASSETVNDNSPLH
TRBJ2-7,TRBV9,ASSVGRGDEQY
TRBJ1-1,TRBV6-5,ASSSTQGIAEAF
TRBJ1-4,TRBV3-1/TRBV3-2,ASSQAPRREKLF
TRBJ1-5,TRBV28,ASSQRDSNQPQH
TRBJ2-7,TRBV6-5,ATCRAGNYEQY
TRBJ1-4,TRBV15,ATSRDRGRTNEKLF
TRBJ2-1,TRBV11-2,ASSLEFSSGYPYNEQF
TRBJ1-1,TRBV11-3,ASSLQSGENTEAF
TRBJ2-7,TRBV5-4,ASGGGRGPSYEQY
TRBJ1-2,TRBV19,ASSIGSANYGYT
TRBJ2-2,TRBV30,AWSNLGGAGELF
TRBJ1-2,TRBV19,ASSIPRGGNYGYT
TRBJ2-2,TRBV9,ASSSRTGGVPGELF
TRBJ1-1,TRBV11-1,ASSLGQGMNTEAF
TRBJ2-7,TRBV6-2/TRBV6-3,ASSYGVAGGTQQY
TRBJ2-7,TRBV6-5,ASWPPMAPYEQY
TRBJ2-1,TRBV24-1,ATSDWRERGNEQF
TRBJ2-7,TRBV7-2,ASSLRGQAYEQY
TRBJ1-6,TRBV19,ASSETLYGNSPLH
TRBJ1-3,TRBV19,ASSIAAASGNTIY
TRBJ2-4,TRBV7-9,ASSPGTAAALAKNIQY
TRBJ2-1,TRBV30,AWSGGSARTSGSMDSYNEQF
TRBJ2-2,TRBV28,ASSLLGTGTTGELF
TRBJ2-7,TRBV20-1,SASLLAGTSEQY
TRBJ2-3,TRBV5-1,ASSLAQGADTQY
TRBJ2-1,TRBV5-6,ASSLSRTSGGSSYNEQF
TRBJ2-2,TRBV27,ASSGVTGELF
TRBJ2-2,TRBV3-1/TRBV3-2,ASREAGGGGTGELF
TRBJ1-2,TRBV7-6,ASSPGQGADYGYT
TRBJ1-2,TRBV28,ASSFLANGYT